Reported below is one TCR beta chain. Its antigen is as yet unknown. This entry is derived from a study of T cell responses to AZD1222 COVID-19 vaccine. TCRdb's copy holds only in-frame clones and misses some; the assay was immunoSEQ multiplex PCR. The data show over 130,000 clones, with about 90% seen just once and around 6.9% held by the top ten. Study-level points and caveats: Among those given AZD1222, only five or six were seropositive at baseline.

The specimen comprised peripheral blood, sampled 28 days after the second dose of the MenACWY control vaccine. This clonotype was obtained from an adult who received the MenACWY meningococcal vaccine as a control.

The CDR3, as DNA: TGTGCCAGCAGTTACCCGGCGGGACAGGGTATGAATCAGCCCCAGCATTTT. Translating it yields CASSYPAGQGMNQPQHF. The V call is TRBV28, the J call TRBJ1-5; 9 positions agree with TRBD1. This CDR3 region has 17 residues. V lost 4 bases and J lost 4; bases outside the gene matches: 11. Per the germline V gene, CDR1 is MDHEN and CDR2 is SYDVKM. Drawing the rest from reference TRBV28 and TRBJ1-5, the complete variable domain is DVKVTQSSRYLVKRTGEKVFLECVQDMDHENMFWYRQDPGLGLRLIYFSYDVKMKEKGDIPEGYSVSREKKERFSLILESASTNQTSMYLCASSYPAGQGMNQPQHFGDGTRLSIL.